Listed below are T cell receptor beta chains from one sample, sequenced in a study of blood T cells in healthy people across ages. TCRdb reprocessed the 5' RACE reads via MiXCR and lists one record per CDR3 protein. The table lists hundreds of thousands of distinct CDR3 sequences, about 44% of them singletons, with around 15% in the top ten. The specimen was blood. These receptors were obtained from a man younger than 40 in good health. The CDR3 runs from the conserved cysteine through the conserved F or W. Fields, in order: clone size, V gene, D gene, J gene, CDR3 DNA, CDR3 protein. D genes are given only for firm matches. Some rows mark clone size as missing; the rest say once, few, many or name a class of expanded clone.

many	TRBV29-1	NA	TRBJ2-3	TGCAGCGTTGAAGGGCTGGGGGGGCCAGATACGCAGTATTTT	CSVEGLGGPDTQYF
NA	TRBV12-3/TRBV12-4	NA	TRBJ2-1	TGTGCCAGCAGTTTACGAACGGGGGATTCTATCAATGAGCAGTTCTTC	CASSLRTGDSINEQFF
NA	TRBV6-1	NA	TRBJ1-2	TGTGCCAGCAGAGCCAGGGAATTAAGCTATGGCTACACCTTC	CASRARELSYGYTF
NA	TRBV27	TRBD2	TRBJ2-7	TGTGCCAGCAGGCCTTTTGGCGGGGGCGAGCAGTACTTC	CASRPFGGGEQYF
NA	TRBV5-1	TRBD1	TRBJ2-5	TGTGCCAGCAGCGGGACAGGGGTTGATTTCGTAGAGACCCAGTACTTC	CASSGTGVDFVETQYF
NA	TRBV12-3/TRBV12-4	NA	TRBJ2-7	TGTGCCAGCAGGCCGGGACGGACCTACGAGCAGTACTTC	CASRPGRTYEQYF
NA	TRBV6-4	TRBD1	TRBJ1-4	TGTGCCAGCGGAAATGGGACAGGCGGTGAAAAACTGTTTTTT	CASGNGTGGEKLFF
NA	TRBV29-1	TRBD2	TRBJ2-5	TGCAGCGTTGGGGAGTTTAAGACTAGCGGAATCTACAATGAGCAGTACTTC	CSVGEFKTSGIYNEQYF
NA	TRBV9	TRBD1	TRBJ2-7	TGTGCCAGCAGCGTAGCTCCACAGGGGCAGTACGAGCAGTACTTC	CASSVAPQGQYEQYF
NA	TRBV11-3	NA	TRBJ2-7	TGTGCCAGCAGCCAAGGCAGCGGGTACCGAGGCTACGAGCAGTACTTC	CASSQGSGYRGYEQYF
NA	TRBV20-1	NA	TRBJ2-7	TGCAGTGCTCAGGACAGACACGAGCAGTACTTC	CSAQDRHEQYF
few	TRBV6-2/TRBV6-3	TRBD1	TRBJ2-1	TGTGCCAGCAGACACCGGGACAGGGTGTCCTACAATGAGCAGTTCTTC	CASRHRDRVSYNEQFF
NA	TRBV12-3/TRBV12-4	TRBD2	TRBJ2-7	TGTGCCAACAGAGGGGACTATACGTACGAGCAGTACTTC	CANRGDYTYEQYF
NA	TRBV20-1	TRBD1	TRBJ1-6	TGCAGTGCTAGTGTAAACAGGGGACCTTCACCCCTCCACTTT	CSASVNRGPSPLHF
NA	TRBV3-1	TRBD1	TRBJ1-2	TGTGCCAGCAGCCCAAAACAGGGGGCAGGCGGCTACACCTTC	CASSPKQGAGGYTF
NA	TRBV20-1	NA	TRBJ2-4	TGCAGTGCTAGGGACTCACAAGCCAAAAACATTCAGTACTTC	CSARDSQAKNIQYF
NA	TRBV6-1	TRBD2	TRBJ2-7	TGTGCCAGCAGTGAAGCCGGGGGGTTCCACGAGCAGTACTTC	CASSEAGGFHEQYF
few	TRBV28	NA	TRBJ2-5	TGTGCCAGCTCCACCTCAGGGGTCTTTGATTTGGAGACCCAGTACTTC	CASSTSGVFDLETQYF
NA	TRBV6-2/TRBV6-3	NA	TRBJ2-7	TGTGCCAGCAGTTACTCGGAGGTGGGCGAGCAGTACTTC	CASSYSEVGEQYF
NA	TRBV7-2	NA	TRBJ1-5	TGTGCCAGCAGGGGCGGGGGATCCAGCAATCAGCCCCAGCATTTT	CASRGGGSSNQPQHF
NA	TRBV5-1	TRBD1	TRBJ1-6	TGCGCCAGCAGCTTGGACAGGGGCGTATCACCCCTCCACTTT	CASSLDRGVSPLHF